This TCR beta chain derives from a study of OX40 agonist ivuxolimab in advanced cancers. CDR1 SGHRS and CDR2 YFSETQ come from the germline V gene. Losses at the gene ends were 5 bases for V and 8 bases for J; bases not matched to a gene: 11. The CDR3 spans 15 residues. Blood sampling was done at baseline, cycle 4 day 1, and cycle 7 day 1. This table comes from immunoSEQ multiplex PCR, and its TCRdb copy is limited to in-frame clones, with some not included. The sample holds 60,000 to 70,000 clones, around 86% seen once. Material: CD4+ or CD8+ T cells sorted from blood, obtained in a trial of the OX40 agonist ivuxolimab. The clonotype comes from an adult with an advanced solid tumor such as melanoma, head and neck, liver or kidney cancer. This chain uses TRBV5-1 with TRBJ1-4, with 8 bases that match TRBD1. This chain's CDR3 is CASRLTQGALEKLFF. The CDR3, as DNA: TGCGCCAGCAGACTTACCCAGGGGGCACTCGAAAAACTGTTTTTT.